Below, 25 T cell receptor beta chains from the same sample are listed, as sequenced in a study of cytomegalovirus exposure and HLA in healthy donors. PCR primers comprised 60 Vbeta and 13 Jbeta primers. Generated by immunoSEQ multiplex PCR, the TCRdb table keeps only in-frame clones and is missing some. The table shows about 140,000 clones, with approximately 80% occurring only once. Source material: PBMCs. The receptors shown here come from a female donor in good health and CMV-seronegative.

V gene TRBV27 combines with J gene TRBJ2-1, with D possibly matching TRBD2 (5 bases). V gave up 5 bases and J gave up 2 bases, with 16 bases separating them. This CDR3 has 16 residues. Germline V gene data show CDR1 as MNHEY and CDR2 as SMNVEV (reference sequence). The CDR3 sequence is CASSTTTSVTYNEQFF. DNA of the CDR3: TGTGCCAGCAGTACAACAACTAGTGTCACCTACAATGAGCAGTTCTTC.

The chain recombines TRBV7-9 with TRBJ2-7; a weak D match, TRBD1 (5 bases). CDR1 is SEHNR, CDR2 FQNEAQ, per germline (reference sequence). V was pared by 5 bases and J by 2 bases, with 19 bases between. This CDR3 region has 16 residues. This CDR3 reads CASSPASQGIPYEQYF. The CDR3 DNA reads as TGTGCCAGCAGCCCCGCATCGCAGGGTATCCCCTACGAGCAGTACTTC.

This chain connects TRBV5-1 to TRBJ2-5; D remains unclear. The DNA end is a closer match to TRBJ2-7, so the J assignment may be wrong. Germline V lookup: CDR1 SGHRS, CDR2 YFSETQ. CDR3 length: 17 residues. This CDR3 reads CASSLLSSQSARYEQYF. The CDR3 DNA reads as TGCGCCAGCAGCCTATTATCCTCACAGAGTGCCCGATACGAGCAGTACTTC.

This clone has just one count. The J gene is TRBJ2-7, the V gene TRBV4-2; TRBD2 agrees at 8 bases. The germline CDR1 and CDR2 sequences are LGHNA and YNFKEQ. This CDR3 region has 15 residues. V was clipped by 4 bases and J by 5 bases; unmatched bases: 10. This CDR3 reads CASSPGRAGADEQYF. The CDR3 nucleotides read TGTGCCAGCAGCCCCGGGAGAGCGGGAGCTGACGAGCAGTACTTC.

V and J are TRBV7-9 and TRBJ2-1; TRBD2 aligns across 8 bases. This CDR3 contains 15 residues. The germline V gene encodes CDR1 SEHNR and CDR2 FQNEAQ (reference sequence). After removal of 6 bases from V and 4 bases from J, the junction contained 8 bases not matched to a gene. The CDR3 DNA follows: TGTGCCAGCAGTCAAGAAGCGGGAGCGTACAATGAGCAGTTCTTC. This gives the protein CASSQEAGAYNEQFF.

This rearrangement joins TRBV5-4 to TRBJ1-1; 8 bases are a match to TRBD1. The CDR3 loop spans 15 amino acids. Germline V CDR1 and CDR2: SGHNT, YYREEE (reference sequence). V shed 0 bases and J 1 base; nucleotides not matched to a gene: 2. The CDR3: CASSLAGTGNTEAFF. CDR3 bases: TGTGCCAGCAGCTTGGCCGGGACAGGGAACACTGAAGCTTTCTTT.

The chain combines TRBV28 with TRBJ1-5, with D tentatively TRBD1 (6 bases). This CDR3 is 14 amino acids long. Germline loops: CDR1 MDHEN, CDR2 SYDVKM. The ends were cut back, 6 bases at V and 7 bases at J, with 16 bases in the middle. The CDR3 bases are TGTGCCAGCAGGGACTCACAGGGTCCACAGCCCCAGCATTTT. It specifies CASRDSQGPQPQHF.

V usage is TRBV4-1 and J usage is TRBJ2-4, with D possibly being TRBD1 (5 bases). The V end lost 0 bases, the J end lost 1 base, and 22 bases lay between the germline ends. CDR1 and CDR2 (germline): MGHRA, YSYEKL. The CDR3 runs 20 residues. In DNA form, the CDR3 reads TGCGCCAGCAGCCAAGAATTGACCAAATTAGGGGTTCTCGCCAAAAACATTCAGTACTTC. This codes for CASSQELTKLGVLAKNIQYF.

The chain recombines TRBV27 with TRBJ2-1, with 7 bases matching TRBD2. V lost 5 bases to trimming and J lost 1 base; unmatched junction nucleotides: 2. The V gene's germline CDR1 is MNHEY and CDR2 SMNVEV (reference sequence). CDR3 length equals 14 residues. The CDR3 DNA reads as TGTGCCAGCAGTAGGCGGGGGTCCTACAATGAGCAGTTCTTC. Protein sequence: CASSRRGSYNEQFF.

This chain's CDR3 is CASSRQGGGETQYF. The CDR3 DNA sequence: TGTGCCAGCAGCCGACAGGGCGGTGGAGAGACCCAGTACTTC. The chain recombines TRBV7-2 with TRBJ2-5; 7 positions agree with TRBD1. Per the germline V gene, CDR1 is SGHTA and CDR2 is FQGNSA. Germline trimming cut 5 bases from V and 4 bases from J; bases unmatched to any gene: 7. The CDR3 is 14 amino acids. Drawing the rest from reference TRBV7-2 and TRBJ2-5, the complete variable domain is GAGVSQSPSNKVTEKGKDVELRCDPISGHTALYWYRQSLGQGLEFLIYFQGNSAPDKSGLPSDRFSAERTGGSVSTLTIQRTQQEDSAVYLCASSRQGGGETQYFGPGTRLLVL.

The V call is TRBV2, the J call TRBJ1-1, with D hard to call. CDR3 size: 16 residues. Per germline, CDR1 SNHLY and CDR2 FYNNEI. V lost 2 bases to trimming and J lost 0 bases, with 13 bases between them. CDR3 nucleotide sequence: TGTGCCAGCAGTGAAAGAGTGCCCGCCGTGAACACTGAAGCTTTCTTT. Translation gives CASSERVPAVNTEAFF.

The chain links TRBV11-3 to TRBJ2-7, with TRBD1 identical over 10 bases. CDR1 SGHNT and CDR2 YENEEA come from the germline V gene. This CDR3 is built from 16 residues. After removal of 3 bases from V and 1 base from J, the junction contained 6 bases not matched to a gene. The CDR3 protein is CASSFGRDRGSYEQYF. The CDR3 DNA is TGTGCCAGCAGCTTTGGCCGGGACAGGGGATCCTACGAGCAGTACTTC.

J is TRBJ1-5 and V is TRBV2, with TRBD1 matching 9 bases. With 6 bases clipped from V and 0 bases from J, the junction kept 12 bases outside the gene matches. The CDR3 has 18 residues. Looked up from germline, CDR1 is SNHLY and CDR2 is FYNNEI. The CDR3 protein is CASSRDRVRGYSNQPQHF. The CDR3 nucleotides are TGTGCCAGCAGCAGGGACAGGGTACGGGGATATAGCAATCAGCCCCAGCATTTT.

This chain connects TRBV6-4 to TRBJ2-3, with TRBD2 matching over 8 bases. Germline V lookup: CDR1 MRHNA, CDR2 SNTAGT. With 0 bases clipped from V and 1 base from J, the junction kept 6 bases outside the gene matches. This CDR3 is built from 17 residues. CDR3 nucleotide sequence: TGTGCCAGCAGTGACTCGATAGGACTAGCCTGCACAGATACGCAGTATTTT. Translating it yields CASSDSIGLACTDTQYF.

CDR3: CAWSIGQGAGYTF. The DNA for the CDR3 is TGTGCCTGGAGTATCGGACAGGGCGCTGGCTACACCTTC. This chain connects TRBV30 to TRBJ1-2, with 8 bases matching TRBD1. Germline loops: CDR1 GTSNPN, CDR2 SVGIG (reference sequence). The ends lost 2 bases at V and 7 bases at J; junction bases unmatched: 6. The CDR3 is made up of 13 amino acids.

Here the CDR3 reads CASSLPGTGELFF. The DNA for the CDR3 is TGTGCCAGCAGCTTGCCCGGCACCGGGGAGCTGTTTTTT. This chain connects TRBV5-4 to TRBJ2-2; D call uncertain. The CDR3 runs 13 residues. The V and J ends lost 1 base and 4 bases respectively, with 5 bases between them. Germline assignment: CDR1 SGHNT and CDR2 YYREEE (reference sequence).

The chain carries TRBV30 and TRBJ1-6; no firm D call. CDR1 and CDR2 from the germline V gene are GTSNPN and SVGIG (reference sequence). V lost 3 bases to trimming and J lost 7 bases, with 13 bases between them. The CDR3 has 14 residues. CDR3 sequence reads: CAWRGEGLNSPLHF. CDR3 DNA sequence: TGTGCCTGGAGGGGAGAGGGTCTGAATTCACCCCTCCACTTT.

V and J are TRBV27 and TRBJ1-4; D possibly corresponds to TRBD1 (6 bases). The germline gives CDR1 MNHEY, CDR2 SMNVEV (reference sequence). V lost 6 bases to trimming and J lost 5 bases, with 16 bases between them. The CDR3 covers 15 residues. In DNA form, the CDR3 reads TGTGCCAGCAGCCCCGGGGGGGGGCTCAATGAAAAACTGTTTTTT. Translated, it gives CASSPGGGLNEKLFF.

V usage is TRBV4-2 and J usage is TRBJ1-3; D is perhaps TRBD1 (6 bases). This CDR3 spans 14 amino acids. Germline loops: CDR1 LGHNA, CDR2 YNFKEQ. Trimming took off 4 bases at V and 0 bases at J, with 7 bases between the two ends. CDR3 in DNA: TGTGCCAGCAGCCCAGGGGTCTCTGGAAACACCATATATTTT. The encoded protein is CASSPGVSGNTIYF.

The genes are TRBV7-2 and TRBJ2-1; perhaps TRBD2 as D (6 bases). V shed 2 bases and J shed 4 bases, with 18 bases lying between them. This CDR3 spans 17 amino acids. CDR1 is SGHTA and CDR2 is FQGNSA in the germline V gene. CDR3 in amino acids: CASSLSGRSGLYNEQFF. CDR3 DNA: TGTGCCAGCAGCTTATCGGGGAGAAGCGGGTTATACAATGAGCAGTTCTTC.

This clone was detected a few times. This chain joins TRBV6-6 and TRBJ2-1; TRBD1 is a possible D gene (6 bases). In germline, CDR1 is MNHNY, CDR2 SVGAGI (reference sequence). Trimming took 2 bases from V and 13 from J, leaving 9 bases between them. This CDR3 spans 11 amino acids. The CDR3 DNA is TGTGCCAGCAGTTACCAGGGGAACCAGTTCTTC. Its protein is CASSYQGNQFF.

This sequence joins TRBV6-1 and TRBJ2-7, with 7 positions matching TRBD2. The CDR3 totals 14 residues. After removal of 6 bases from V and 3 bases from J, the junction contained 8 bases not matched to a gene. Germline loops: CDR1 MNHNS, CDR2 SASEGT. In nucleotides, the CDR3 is TGTGCCAGCAGCGCGGGGAGGGCTTTCTACGAGCAGTACTTC. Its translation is CASSAGRAFYEQYF.

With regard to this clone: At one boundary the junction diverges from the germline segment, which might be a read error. The chain's CDR3 is CAWSADSGVMSYPF. The CDR3 nucleotides read TGTGCCTGGAGTGCGGACAGCGGTGTTATGAGCTACCCCTTC. This chain uses TRBV30 with TRBJ1-2; D may be TRBD1 (6 bases). CDR3 size: 14 residues. Germline V gene lookup returns CDR1 GTSNPN and CDR2 SVGIG (reference sequence).

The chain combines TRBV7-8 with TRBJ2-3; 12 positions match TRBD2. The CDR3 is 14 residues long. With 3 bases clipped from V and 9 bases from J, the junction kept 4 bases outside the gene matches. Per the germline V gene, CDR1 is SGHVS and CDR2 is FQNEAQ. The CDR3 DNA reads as TGTGCCAGCAGCTTCGGACTAGCGGGACCCACGCAGTATTTT. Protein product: CASSFGLAGPTQYF.

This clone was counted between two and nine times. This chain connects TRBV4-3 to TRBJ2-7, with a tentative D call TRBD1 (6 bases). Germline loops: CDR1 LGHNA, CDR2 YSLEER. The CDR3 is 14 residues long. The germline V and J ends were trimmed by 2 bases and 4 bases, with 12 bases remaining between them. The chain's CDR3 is CASSQYRVQYEQYF. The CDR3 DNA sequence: TGCGCCAGCAGCCAATACAGGGTACAATACGAGCAGTACTTC.